This paragraph covers one T cell receptor (beta chain) sequence. Antigen unknown. This sample was included in a study of immune evolution from preneoplasia to lung adenocarcinoma. Study-level background: HLA loss of heterozygosity: under 7.5% AIS, about 15% MIA, 30% to 35% ADC, none AAH.

Macro-dissection enriched premalignant or tumor cells before nucleic acid extraction. Study-wide findings and caveats: Later-stage lesions appeared to have more T cells, more diversity, less clonality. Top clone frequencies peaked in normal lung, apparently declining through invasive adenocarcinoma.

V was shortened by 3 bases and J by 9 bases, with 13 bases between the two germline ends. The germline gives CDR1 SGHKS, CDR2 YYEKEE (reference sequence). This CDR3 comprises 13 residues. The method was immunoSEQ multiplex PCR; TCRdb's version includes in-frame clones alone and lacks a portion of them. In the table there are approximately 26,000 clones, about 76% of which are singletons. The V gene is TRBV5-5, the J gene TRBJ1-5; D gene unclear. The sequence came from a person in their sixties with invasive lung adenocarcinoma. Some clones in this sample may be carry-over from other donors' samples. Source material: FFPE invasive lung adenocarcinoma tissue. CDR3 in DNA: TGTGCCAGCAGCTCCGTGGAGGCGACGCCCCAGCATTTT. Translated, it gives CASSSVEATPQHF. Complete variable domain (other parts from reference TRBV5-5 and TRBJ1-5): DAGVTQSPTHLIKTRGQQVTLRCSPISGHKSVSWYQQVLGQGPQFIFQYYEKEERGRGNFPDRFSARQFPNYSSELNVNALLLGDSALYLCASSSVEATPQHFGDGTRLSIL.